Listed here are 18 T cell receptor beta chains from one sample, sequenced in a study of early T cells in non-severe SARS-CoV-2 infection. TCRdb called the 5' RACE reads again in MiXCR, with one record for every CDR3 protein. The sample includes approximately 71,000 distinct CDR3 sequences, 12% of them seen just once. Sample: whole blood. All receptors derive from an adult who was a healthcare worker with PCR-confirmed SARS-CoV-2 infection or an uninfected control (not recorded which).

This clonotype was observed at least ten times. The chain combines TRBV18 with TRBJ1-1; no clear D gene. Trimming removed 2 bases at V and 0 bases at J, with 4 bases between. Germline loops: CDR1 KGHSH, CDR2 LQKENI. CDR3 length: 13 amino acids. The CDR3 sequence: CASSPDLNTEAFF. The CDR3 bases are TGTGCCAGCTCACCAGACTTGAACACTGAAGCTTTCTTT.

This rearrangement joins TRBV19 to TRBJ2-3; TRBD1 might be the D (6 bases). V was pared by 7 bases and J by 6 bases, with 20 bases between. The germline V gene has CDR1 LNHDA and CDR2 SQIVND (reference sequence). The CDR3 is 15 amino acids. The CDR3 spells CASTPMATGRDTQYF. CDR3 nucleotide sequence: TGTGCCAGTACCCCTATGGCGACAGGTCGGGATACGCAGTATTTT.

This clonotype is deemed medium-sized. CDR3 region: CASSPSKGSTGELFF. For the CDR3, the DNA is TGTGCCAGCTCACCGTCTAAGGGAAGCACCGGGGAGCTGTTTTTT. The chain links TRBV18 to TRBJ2-2, with D unclear. Germline CDR1 KGHSH, CDR2 LQKENI. The CDR3 is made up of 15 amino acids. V lost 3 bases to trimming and J lost 4 bases, with 12 bases between them.

In this sample, this clonotype turned up many times. The rearrangement joins TRBV20-1 to TRBJ2-7, with D possibly matching TRBD1 (6 bases). CDR3 size: 16 residues. V was shortened by 0 bases and J by 6 bases, with 21 bases between the two germline ends. CDR1 is DFQATT and CDR2 is SNEGSKA in the germline V gene (reference sequence). The CDR3 DNA follows: TGCAGTGCTAGAGATTTAGGGGCAGGGGATAAAGGCGAGCAGTACTTC. Its protein product is CSARDLGAGDKGEQYF.

This sequence joins TRBV11-3 and TRBJ2-2, with unresolved D. The germline V gene has CDR1 SGHNT and CDR2 YENEEA. This CDR3 region has 11 residues. With 6 bases removed from V and 6 bases from J, the gap between germline ends came to 5 bases. The CDR3 region is CASSGAGELFF. CDR3 DNA: TGTGCCAGCAGTGGGGCCGGGGAGCTGTTTTTT. The full variable domain, with the rest looked up from reference TRBV11-3 and TRBJ2-2, is EAGVVQSPRYKIIEKKQPVAFWCNPISGHNTLYWYLQNLGQGPELLIRYENEEAVDDSQLPKDRFSAERLKGVDSTLKIQPAELGDSAVYLCASSGAGELFFGEGSRLTVL.

This clonotype was observed a handful of times. The genes are TRBV5-6 and TRBJ2-3; D is uncertain. Per the germline V gene, CDR1 is SGHDT and CDR2 is YYEEEE. The CDR3 is 17 residues long. Trimming left V 0 bases short and J 1 base short, with 15 bases between. The CDR3 DNA reads TGTGCCAGCAGCTTGGACCTGTCTAGTTCTCGCACAGATACGCAGTATTTT. Its protein product is CASSLDLSSSRTDTQYF.

The rearrangement joins TRBV12-3 or TRBV12-4 to TRBJ2-1; D call uncertain. CDR3 length equals 14 residues. The V end lost 6 bases, the J end lost 6 bases, and 15 bases lay between the germline ends. The CDR3 bases are TGTGCCAGCAGCCCCCGGACGGGCCCCAATGAGCAGTTCTTC. Amino acids: CASSPRTGPNEQFF.

This clonotype was counted a few times. CDR3 in amino acids: CASSLDWPGGSDTEAFF. DNA of the CDR3: TGTGCCAGCAGCTTAGATTGGCCTGGGGGGTCAGACACTGAAGCTTTCTTT. The chain recombines TRBV7-2 with TRBJ1-1, with D maybe TRBD1 (5 bases). Trimming removed 1 base at V and 3 bases at J, with 18 bases between. The CDR3 is 17 residues long. CDR1 SGHTA and CDR2 FQGNSA come from the germline V gene.

The rearrangement joins TRBV10-3 to TRBJ2-3; D not resolved. Germline V gene sequence: CDR1 ENHRY, CDR2 SYGVKD. The germline V and J ends were trimmed by 3 bases and 4 bases, with 8 bases remaining between them. This CDR3 is 13 amino acids long. The DNA of the CDR3 is TGTGCCATCAGTGAAAGTAACCCAGATACGCAGTATTTT. It is translated as CAISESNPDTQYF.

The rearrangement joins TRBV10-3 to TRBJ2-2; D ambiguous. Trimming pared 5 bases from V and 4 bases from J, leaving 5 bases between. Germline V gene sequence: CDR1 ENHRY, CDR2 SYGVKD. The CDR3 contains 12 residues. The CDR3 nucleotides are TGTGCCATCAGTCCGGGCACCGGGGAGCTGTTTTTT. Translation: CAISPGTGELFF.

This clonotype was seen many times. The rearrangement links TRBV5-1 to TRBJ2-3; D is ambiguous. Trimming removed 6 bases from V and 6 bases from J, with 11 bases in between. The CDR3 extends over 12 amino acids. Germline V gives CDR1 SGHRS, CDR2 YFSETQ. The CDR3 DNA is TGCGCCAGCAAAACAGACCTCGATACGCAGTATTTT. Translated: CASKTDLDTQYF.

In this sample, this clonotype turned up a few times. The V and J genes are TRBV7-6 and TRBJ1-1; no definite D call. Trimming cost V 1 base and J 0 bases, with 9 bases left between them. From germline, CDR1 is SGHVS and CDR2 FNYEAQ. CDR3 length: 15 amino acids. The CDR3 DNA reads as TGTGCCAGCAGCTTAGATGGAACTCTGAACACTGAAGCTTTCTTT. It is translated as CASSLDGTLNTEAFF. The full variable domain, rest sourced from reference TRBV7-6 and TRBJ1-1, is GAGVSQSPRYKVTKRGQDVALRCDPISGHVSLYWYRQALGQGPEFLTYFNYEAQQDKSGLPNDRFSAERPEGSISTLTIQRTEQRDSAMYRCASSLDGTLNTEAFFGQGTRLTVV.

The chain is built from TRBV20-1 and TRBJ1-3, with D possibly matching TRBD1 (6 bases). The germline CDR1 and CDR2 sequences are DFQATT and SNEGSKA (reference sequence). CDR3 length: 14 residues. V gave up 5 bases and J gave up 4 bases, with 15 bases separating them. The CDR3 reads CSAPTSGAGNTIYF. The CDR3 bases are TGCAGTGCTCCCACCTCAGGGGCAGGAAACACCATATATTTT.

J is TRBJ1-1 and V is TRBV6-2 or TRBV6-3; 7 nucleotides agree with TRBD1. The CDR3 loop spans 15 amino acids. The germline CDR1 and CDR2 sequences are MNHEY and SVGEGT. V dropped 6 bases and J dropped 1; count of bases not matched to a gene: 8. This CDR3 is CASSQGGRWNTEAFF. CDR3 bases: TGTGCCAGCAGCCAAGGGGGCAGATGGAACACTGAAGCTTTCTTT.

DNA of the CDR3: TGTGCCAGCAGCCCATCCCCCACCGATACCGGGGCCAGGGCCGGGGAGCTGTTTTTT. Protein product: CASSPSPTDTGARAGELFF. The chain couples TRBV7-9 to TRBJ2-2; TRBD1 or TRBD2 may be the D gene (5 bases each). V lost 5 bases and J lost 6, with 28 bases in between. Germline V gene sequence: CDR1 SEHNR, CDR2 FQNEAQ (reference sequence). The CDR3 extends over 19 amino acids.

This clonotype was seen more than once but under ten times. This rearrangement joins TRBV11-2 to TRBJ2-5; TRBD2 might be the D (5 bases). V was trimmed by 3 bases and J by 5 bases, leaving 16 bases between them. CDR3 size: 15 residues. CDR1 is SGHAT and CDR2 is FQNNGV in the germline V gene. The CDR3 sequence is CASSLRVLLGETQYF. CDR3 in DNA: TGTGCCAGCAGCTTGCGGGTCCTCCTGGGGGAGACCCAGTACTTC.

The chain couples TRBV7-8 to TRBJ2-3; unclear D gene. The CDR3 totals 14 residues. Trimming removed 1 base from V and 6 bases from J, with 11 bases in between. Germline V lookup: CDR1 SGHVS, CDR2 FQNEAQ. CDR3 nucleotide sequence: TGTGCCAGCAGCTTAGGGCTAGGATGGGATACGCAGTATTTT. It encodes CASSLGLGWDTQYF.

This clonotype came up a few times. The CDR3 DNA sequence: TGCAGTGCTAGAGATTCTTTCTGGGGCACAGATACGCAGTATTTT. Its translation is CSARDSFWGTDTQYF. This chain uses TRBV20-1 with TRBJ2-3; D unresolved. V lost 0 bases, J lost 1 base, and 11 bases lay in between. CDR3 length: 15 amino acids. Germline V gene lookup returns CDR1 DFQATT and CDR2 SNEGSKA (reference sequence).